The 29 T cell receptor beta chains below were found in one sample sequenced in a study of early T cells in non-severe SARS-CoV-2 infection. TCRdb processed the 5' RACE reads anew with MiXCR; each CDR3 protein has one entry. The profile shows 85,000 to 100,000 distinct CDR3 sequences, approximately 11% of them singletons. This material consisted of whole blood, taken at baseline. The receptors originated from an adult who was a healthcare worker with PCR-confirmed SARS-CoV-2 infection or an uninfected control (not recorded which).

The rearrangement uses TRBV20-1 and TRBJ2-2; D is perhaps TRBD2 (6 bases). This CDR3 region has 15 residues. Germline CDR1 and CDR2: DFQATT and SNEGSKA (reference sequence). V shed 0 bases and J shed 4 bases, with 12 bases lying between them. In DNA, the CDR3 is TGCAGTGCTAGAGATGGAGGGAGCAGCACCGGGGAGCTGTTTTTT. It yields the protein CSARDGGSSTGELFF.

Many counts were recorded for this clonotype. The chain has TRBV12-5 and TRBJ2-7; D is perhaps TRBD2 (6 bases). CDR1 and CDR2 (germline): LGHNT, FRNRAP. Trimming shortened V by 1 base and J by 6 bases, and 16 bases separated the two germline ends. The CDR3 consists of 15 residues. This chain's CDR3 is CASGLERTMKAEQYF. CDR3 bases: TGTGCTAGTGGTTTGGAGAGGACTATGAAAGCCGAGCAGTACTTC.

This clonotype was seen at least ten times. This CDR3 is CASSVGGYQETQYF. For the CDR3, the DNA is TGTGCCAGCAGCGTAGGGGGGTACCAAGAGACCCAGTACTTC. V is TRBV9 and J is TRBJ2-5; the D call may be TRBD1 or TRBD2 (5 bases each). The CDR3 spans 14 residues. V lost 0 bases, J lost 0 bases, and 6 bases lay in between. Germline V gene sequence: CDR1 SGDLS, CDR2 YYNGEE.

In DNA, the CDR3 is TGTGCCAGCAGTTTGCAGTTGGGGGCTGGGCAGCCCCAGCATTTT. Protein product: CASSLQLGAGQPQHF. V gene TRBV12-3 or TRBV12-4 combines with J gene TRBJ1-5, with a weak D call TRBD1 (6 bases). The CDR3 is 15 residues long. V was clipped by 3 bases and J by 7 bases, with 16 bases between them.

On this clonotype itself: With a much larger clone just one base away, this may be a read error. This chain uses TRBV18 with TRBJ1-2; 7 bases fit TRBD1. V was clipped by 3 bases and J by 8 bases; unmatched bases: 6. CDR3 length: 13 residues. Germline CDR1 is KGHSH and CDR2 is LQKENI. CDR3 in amino acids: CASSPDREWGYTF. CDR3 DNA: TGTGCCAGCTCACCTGACAGGGAGTGGGGCTACACCTTC.

This clonotype was recorded at least ten times. The chain uses TRBV28 and TRBJ1-6; D call uncertain. Trimming took 6 bases from V and 7 from J, leaving 7 bases between them. The CDR3 spans 12 residues. Germline CDR1 is MDHEN and CDR2 is SYDVKM. CDR3 sequence reads: CASRSRNSPLHF. Here the CDR3 DNA reads TGTGCCAGCAGATCACGGAATTCACCCCTCCACTTT.

This rearrangement joins TRBV5-1 to TRBJ2-3, with no clear D. There are 17 residues in the CDR3. CDR1 and CDR2 (germline): SGHRS, YFSETQ. Between the trimmed V and J ends, which lost 1 base and 0 bases, there was a span of 15 bases. This CDR3 is CASSLNFGDPSTDTQYF. CDR3 nucleotide sequence: TGCGCCAGCAGCTTGAATTTTGGCGACCCTAGCACAGATACGCAGTATTTT.

The V call is TRBV20-1, the J call TRBJ2-3, with D possibly matching TRBD1 (6 bases). The CDR3 has 15 amino acids. Germline assignment: CDR1 DFQATT and CDR2 SNEGSKA (reference sequence). Trimming left V 0 bases short and J 2 bases short, with 12 bases between. This chain's CDR3 is CSARDMRTATDTQYF. CDR3 nucleotide sequence: TGCAGTGCTAGAGATATGAGGACAGCCACAGATACGCAGTATTTT.

The chain carries TRBV20-1 and TRBJ1-3; no clear D gene. Germline-derived CDR1 and CDR2 are DFQATT and SNEGSKA (reference sequence). Trimming shortened V by 5 bases and J by 1 base, and 9 bases separated the two germline ends. The CDR3 is made up of 13 amino acids. The CDR3 bases are TGCAGTGCTCAAGGACTGTCTGGAAACACCATATATTTT. The encoded protein is CSAQGLSGNTIYF.

The genes are TRBV5-1 and TRBJ1-2; D is unresolved. The CDR3 length is 15 residues. Germline V gene data show CDR1 as SGHRS and CDR2 as YFSETQ. Between the trimmed V and J ends, which lost 1 base and 0 bases, there was a span of 10 bases. In nucleotides, the CDR3 is TGCGCCAGCAGCTTGAGCGGCAGACCTAACTATGGCTACACCTTC. It translates to CASSLSGRPNYGYTF.

Only a few counts were recorded for this clonotype. The CDR3 region has the DNA TGTGCCAGCAGCGACCACCGGGACAGGGGTGAAAAACTGTTTTTT. Its protein is CASSDHRDRGEKLFF. The V call is TRBV5-5, the J call TRBJ1-4; 10 nucleotides match TRBD1. From germline, CDR1 is SGHKS and CDR2 YYEKEE (reference sequence). V was pared by 4 bases and J by 7 bases, with 7 bases of the junction left unmatched. The length of the CDR3 is 15 residues.

This clonotype has only a few counts. The V and J genes are TRBV6-2 or TRBV6-3 and TRBJ2-7; TRBD2 agrees at 7 bases. The CDR3 extends over 13 amino acids. Unmatched junction bases numbered 5, after V lost 6 bases and J lost 3 bases. CDR1 is MNHEY, CDR2 SVGEGT, per germline. This chain's CDR3 is CASSAGTNYEQYF. CDR3 in DNA: TGTGCCAGCAGCGCCGGGACTAACTACGAGCAGTACTTC.

This clonotype was observed at least ten times. The V and J genes are TRBV11-2 and TRBJ2-7, with a tentative D call TRBD2 (5 bases). This CDR3 region has 12 residues. The germline gives CDR1 SGHAT, CDR2 FQNNGV. Between the trimmed V and J ends, which lost 4 bases and 7 bases, there was a span of 11 bases. This CDR3 reads CASSSSWEEQYF. Here the CDR3 DNA reads TGTGCCAGCAGCTCCTCATGGGAGGAGCAGTACTTC.

The rearrangement joins TRBV27 to TRBJ1-6, with a tentative D call TRBD1 (6 bases). V lost 1 base to trimming and J lost 9 bases, with 13 bases between them. Germline V gene sequence: CDR1 MNHEY, CDR2 SMNVEV (reference sequence). There are 15 residues in the CDR3. The CDR3 region has the DNA TGTGCCAGCAGTTTATGGACAGTTCCCTCTTCACCCCTCCACTTT. This codes for CASSLWTVPSSPLHF.

Many counts were recorded for this clonotype. The chain recombines TRBV9 with TRBJ2-1, with 10 bases matching TRBD2. The CDR3 extends over 15 amino acids. In germline, CDR1 is SGDLS, CDR2 YYNGEE. The V and J ends lost 2 bases and 4 bases, in that order; junction bases with no gene match: 3. In DNA, the CDR3 is TGTGCCAGCAGCGTGGGGACTAGCGCATACAATGAGCAGTTCTTC. Translating gives CASSVGTSAYNEQFF.

This rearrangement joins TRBV11-2 to TRBJ2-5; TRBD2 is a possible D gene (6 bases). V was trimmed by 4 bases and J by 2 bases, leaving 11 bases between them. CDR1 and CDR2 (germline): SGHAT, FQNNGV. There are 14 residues in the CDR3. Here the CDR3 DNA reads TGTGCCAGCAGCTCAGGACTAAAACAAGAGACCCAGTACTTC. Residues: CASSSGLKQETQYF.

This clonotype showed up just once. At one of its ends the junction is not consistent with the germline gene, which may arise from a read error. The V and J genes are TRBV2 and TRBJ2-1; 7 bases agree with TRBD2. The germline V gene has CDR1 SNHLY and CDR2 FYNNEI. CDR3 length: 15 residues. Here the CDR3 reads CVSKPRLAATHEQFF. The CDR3 region has the DNA TGTGTCAGCAAGCCGCGGCTAGCGGCAACCCATGAGCAGTTCTTC.

This sequence joins TRBV14 and TRBJ2-5, with 11 bases lining up with TRBD2. In germline, CDR1 is SGHDN, CDR2 FVKESK. The CDR3 runs to 13 residues. V was clipped by 6 bases and J by 14 bases; unmatched bases: 11. The CDR3 region is CASRHAGTSGVYF. CDR3 DNA: TGTGCCAGCAGACACGCCGGGACTAGCGGAGTATACTTC. The variable domain in full, completed from reference TRBV14 and TRBJ2-5, reads EAGVTQFPSHSVIEKGQTVTLRCDPISGHDNLYWYRRVMGKEIKFLLHFVKESKQDESGMPNNRFLAERTGGTYSTLKVQPAELEDSGVYFCASRHAGTSGVYFGPGTRLLVL.

The gene calls are TRBV6-2 or TRBV6-3 and TRBJ1-5; weak D call: TRBD1 (5 bases). CDR3 size: 14 residues. The germline V gene has CDR1 MNHEY and CDR2 SVGEGT. Trimming cost V 5 bases and J 7 bases, with 15 bases left between them. DNA of the CDR3: TGTGCCAGCAGTAACGGGGCAGGCGTACAGCCCCAGCATTTT. Translating gives CASSNGAGVQPQHF.

This clonotype appeared many times. V usage is TRBV9 and J usage is TRBJ2-7; D call uncertain. V lost 0 bases, J lost 6 bases, and 10 bases lay in between. The CDR3 covers 13 residues. Germline-derived CDR1 and CDR2 are SGDLS and YYNGEE. Here the CDR3 DNA reads TGTGCCAGCAGCGTAGCCCATGTCTCCGAGCAGTACTTC. It translates to CASSVAHVSEQYF.

The rearrangement joins TRBV5-1 to TRBJ1-1; no clear D. Trimming stripped 2 bases from V and 0 bases from J, with 14 bases between. Germline V gene sequence: CDR1 SGHRS, CDR2 YFSETQ. The length of the CDR3 is 16 residues. The CDR3 loop reads CASSFSAGQLNTEAFF. In DNA, the CDR3 is TGCGCCAGCAGCTTTTCGGCAGGCCAACTGAACACTGAAGCTTTCTTT.

J is TRBJ1-1 and V is TRBV12-3 or TRBV12-4, with TRBD1 as a possible D gene (5 bases). Deletions cut 5 bases from V and 1 base from J, with 17 bases between. The CDR3 extends over 16 amino acids. Here the CDR3 reads CASSPTSGRANTEAFF. The CDR3, as DNA: TGTGCCAGCAGTCCTACCAGCGGCAGGGCGAACACTGAAGCTTTCTTT.

The chain has TRBV7-9 and TRBJ2-3, with TRBD2 matching over 8 bases. Trimming cost V 5 bases and J 2 bases; bases outside gene matches: 6. Germline CDR1 reads SEHNR; CDR2 reads FQNEAQ (reference sequence). The CDR3 is made up of 15 amino acids. The CDR3 reads CASSPSGGYTDTQYF. Here the CDR3 DNA reads TGTGCCAGCAGCCCCAGCGGGGGTTACACAGATACGCAGTATTTT.

Comment on this clonotype: A read error is possible here, since a much larger clone lies one base away. This sequence joins TRBV19 and TRBJ2-1, with D possibly TRBD2 on 6 matching bases. This CDR3 has 15 residues. Germline loops: CDR1 LNHDA, CDR2 SQIVND (reference sequence). The CDR3 sequence is CASSILASSYNEQIF. The CDR3 coding sequence is TGTGCCAGTAGTATACTAGCGAGCTCCTACAATGAGCAGATCTTC.

The chain couples TRBV5-6 to TRBJ2-5; either TRBD1 or TRBD2 may supply D (5 bases each). CDR1 is SGHDT and CDR2 is YYEEEE in the germline V gene. CDR3 size: 14 residues. V was clipped by 1 base and J by 5 bases, with 12 bases between them. CDR3 in amino acids: CASSLSGTGETQYF. DNA for the CDR3: TGTGCCAGCAGCTTGAGTGGGACCGGTGAGACCCAGTACTTC.

In its sample, this clonotype was seen a few times. The chain is built from TRBV7-9 and TRBJ2-3; D gene uncertain. The germline gives CDR1 SEHNR, CDR2 FQNEAQ (reference sequence). The CDR3 runs 12 residues. Trimming took off 5 bases at V and 2 bases at J, with 5 bases between the two ends. CDR3: CASSIHTDTQYF. CDR3 nucleotide sequence: TGTGCCAGCAGCATCCACACAGATACGCAGTATTTT.

The chain has TRBV2 and TRBJ1-1; D gene uncertain. V lost 6 bases to trimming and J lost 3 bases, with 11 bases between them. The CDR3 is 13 amino acids. Germline V gene data show CDR1 as SNHLY and CDR2 as FYNNEI. CDR3 sequence: CASRNQRHTEAFF. CDR3 nucleotides: TGTGCCAGCAGGAATCAGAGACACACTGAAGCTTTCTTT. Drawing the rest from reference TRBV2 and TRBJ1-1, the complete variable domain is EPEVTQTPSHQVTQMGQEVILRCVPISNHLYFYWYRQILGQKVEFLVSFYNNEISEKSEIFDDQFSVERPDGSNFTLKIRSTKLEDSAMYFCASRNQRHTEAFFGQGTRLTVV.

There are a few counts of this clonotype. The CDR3 sequence: CASRITGVGTDTQYF. Written as DNA, the CDR3 is TGTGCCAGCAGAATAACAGGGGTGGGCACAGATACGCAGTATTTT. V usage is TRBV6-1 and J usage is TRBJ2-3, with TRBD1 identical over 7 bases. V was pared by 6 bases and J by 1 base, with 7 bases of the junction left unmatched. Germline assignment: CDR1 MNHNS and CDR2 SASEGT. CDR3 size: 15 residues.

This clonotype was counted a few times. The chain uses TRBV18 and TRBJ2-4, with D maybe TRBD1 (5 bases). V lost 3 bases, J lost 0 bases, and 9 bases lay in between. This CDR3 comprises 15 residues. Per the germline V gene, CDR1 is KGHSH and CDR2 is LQKENI. The CDR3 DNA sequence: TGTGCCAGCTCACCGGGGCATCTAGCCAAAAACATTCAGTACTTC. The encoded protein is CASSPGHLAKNIQYF.